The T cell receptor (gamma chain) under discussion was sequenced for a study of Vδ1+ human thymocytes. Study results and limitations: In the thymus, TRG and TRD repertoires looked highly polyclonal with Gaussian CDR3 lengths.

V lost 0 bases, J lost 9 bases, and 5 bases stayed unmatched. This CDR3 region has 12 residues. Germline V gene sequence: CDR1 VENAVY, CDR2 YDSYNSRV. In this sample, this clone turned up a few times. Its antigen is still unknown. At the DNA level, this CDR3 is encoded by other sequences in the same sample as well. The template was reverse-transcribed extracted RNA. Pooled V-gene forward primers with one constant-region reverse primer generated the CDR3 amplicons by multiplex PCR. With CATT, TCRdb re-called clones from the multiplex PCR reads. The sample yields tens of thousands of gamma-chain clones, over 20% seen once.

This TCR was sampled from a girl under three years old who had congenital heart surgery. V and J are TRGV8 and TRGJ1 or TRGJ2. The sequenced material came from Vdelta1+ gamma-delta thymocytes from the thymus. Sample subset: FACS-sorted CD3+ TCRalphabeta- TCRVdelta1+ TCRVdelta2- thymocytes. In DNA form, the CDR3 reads TGTGCCACCTGGGATAGGCACGGTAAGAAACTCTTT. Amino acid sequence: CATWDRHGKKLF.